The 4 T cell receptor beta chains in this list originate from one sample, sequenced in a study of regulatory T cells in long-lasting Graves disease. According to the study, TCR beta libraries were built with iRepertoire HTBI primers and CDR3-region Arm-PCR. From the multiplex PCR reads, TCRdb called clonotypes with MiXCR, one entry per CDR3 protein. Of a few hundred thousand distinct CDR3 sequences in the sample, 20% to 25% were seen once. Stated time point: newly diagnosed GD, antithyroid drugs for less than 3 months. Extracted PBMC RNA gave rise to the TCR library. The material was peripheral blood mononuclear cells (PBMCs), obtained at new diagnosis, from a patient treated with antithyroid drugs. The receptors were sampled from a female donor with Graves disease.

Many counts were recorded for this clonotype. This rearrangement joins TRBV6-1 to TRBJ1-5, with 7 bases aligning to TRBD1. Germline CDR1 reads MNHNS; CDR2 reads SASEGT. Trimming cost V 5 bases and J 7 bases; bases outside gene matches: 8. The CDR3 covers 14 residues. The CDR3 sequence is CASSTDRVRQPQHF. The CDR3 region has the DNA TGTGCCAGCAGTACAGACAGGGTACGCCAGCCCCAGCATTTT.

Comments on this clonotype: A much more abundant neighbour one base away suggests this may be a read error. J is TRBJ2-7 and V is TRBV4-3; D gene ambiguous. Germline CDR1 and CDR2: LGHNA and YSLEER. The CDR3 sequence is 15 residues long. The CDR3 reads CASSQVHTSSYVQYF. Here the CDR3 DNA reads TGCGCCAGCAGCCAAGTCCACACCAGCTCCTACGTGCAGTACTTC.

This sequence joins TRBV29-1 and TRBJ1-2, with D possibly TRBD1 on 5 matching bases. Trimming cost V 2 bases and J 6 bases, with 13 bases left between them. Looked up from germline, CDR1 is SQVTM and CDR2 is ANQGSEA. This CDR3 has 13 amino acids. The CDR3 is CSVESGRVHGYTF. The CDR3 DNA reads TGCAGCGTTGAATCCGGCAGGGTCCATGGCTACACCTTC. Complete variable domain (other parts from reference TRBV29-1 and TRBJ1-2): SAVISQKPSRDICQRGTSLTIQCQVDSQVTMMFWYRQQPGQSLTLIATANQGSEATYESGFVIDKFPISRPNLTFSTLTVSNMSPEDSSIYLCSVESGRVHGYTFGSGTRLTVV.

This clonotype was detected only a few times. The chain combines TRBV4-2 with TRBJ2-1; 9 bases fit TRBD2. V lost 1 base, J lost 7 bases, and 5 bases stayed unmatched. Germline V gene data show CDR1 as LGHNA and CDR2 as YNFKEQ. The CDR3 length is 15 residues. The CDR3 is CASSQGLAGINEQFF. As DNA, the CDR3 is TGTGCCAGCAGCCAAGGCCTAGCGGGGATAAATGAGCAGTTCTTC.